Listed below are T cell receptor beta chains from one sample, sequenced in a study of T cells in Graves' hyperthyroidism and ophthalmopathy. TCRdb re-derived calls from the multiplex PCR reads in MiXCR, one entry per CDR3 protein. The sample lists 200,000 to 300,000 distinct CDR3 sequences; around 24% were seen once. The specimen sequenced was blood. These receptors originate from a woman between 35 and 50 years old with Graves' ophthalmopathy. The CDR3 runs from the conserved cysteine through the conserved F or W. The order of the fields is D gene, clone size, V gene, CDR3 protein. D genes are given only for firm matches. Size values are once, few and many counts, or a class for expanded clones, and some rows have none.

NA | many | TRBV4-1 | CASSTSQNTEAFF
NA | few | TRBV28 | CASSLGGGRTLEQYF
TRBD1 | NA | TRBV6-1 | CATSWDRESGYTF
NA | NA | TRBV6-2/TRBV6-3 | CASSFSPFPQGMNTEAFF
TRBD2 | NA | TRBV9 | CASSIGLARETQYF
NA | many | TRBV4-2 | CASSQWTTANTGELFF
TRBD1 | NA | TRBV5-6 | CASGQGLGKPQHF
NA | many | TRBV7-6 | CASTRMGGTEAFF
TRBD1 | many | TRBV14 | CASSQRGHYEQYF
NA | many | TRBV19 | CASSWGAYSNQPQHF
TRBD1 | few | TRBV15 | CATSSGWGQATNIQYF
NA | many | TRBV6-5 | CASSYGGGKTQYF
NA | NA | TRBV28 | CASTVGYQPQHF
NA | many | TRBV4-2 | CASSRAGDSGANVLTF
TRBD1 | once | TRBV15 | CATNPGQGENYGYTF